This TCR beta chain appears in the sequencing data of a study of early T cells in non-severe SARS-CoV-2 infection (dated by TCRdb to the early 2020s). About the full investigation: TCR sequencing used bulk RNA from unsorted whole blood, so alpha and beta chains could not be paired.

The paper's findings and limits, for the study overall: VDJdb matching was skewed toward anti-spike CD8 responses and likely underestimated virus-specific expansions by missing private and CD4 specificities.

Between the V and J ends, shortened by 4 bases and 7 bases respectively, the junction contains 5 bases. Measured from the cysteine to the phenylalanine, the CDR3 is 12 residues long. The DNA shown is the 36-base CDR3, in frame from base 1. Per the germline V gene, LGHNT is the CDR1 and FRNRAP is the CDR2. Turning to this clonotype: The target of this receptor is not known. No qualities accompany the bases; no much larger clone lies one base away.

This was a case-control study nested in a cohort of healthcare workers in London, UK, who had nasopharyngeal swab PCR tests and blood samples taken every week. Healthcare workers were enrolled in the week of the UK lockdown, from 23 to 31 March 2020, and were followed every week for up to roughly 16 weeks. The library was made by 5' RACE. These reads were obtained on a NextSeq 500. In the TCR library protocol, unique molecular identifiers were attached to individual cDNA molecules to correct for PCR bias and sequencing error. Both TCR alpha and beta chains were sequenced, and tight co-correlation was observed between alpha and beta sequence abundances in each sample. The published analysis was carried out like this. Decombinator V4 was used to annotate the V gene, J gene and CDR3 of the TCR sequences. Expanded TCRs were defined as changing significantly between any two time points under a Poisson model with p below 0.0001. Abundances of TCRs were expressed as counts per million after normalisation to the total number of TCRs sequenced in each sample. MAIT TCRs were defined by TRAV1-2 paired with TRAJ12, TRAJ20 or TRAJ33, and iNKT TCRs by TRAV10 paired with TRAJ18. A search of VDJdb, accessed on 1 November 2021, was run for TCRs annotated to CMV, EBV and SARS-CoV-2, with TCRs annotated for multiple antigens excluded. Using fastp trimming at Q25 and MiXCR clonotype assembly, TCRdb reanalyzed the public sequencing data and kept in-frame beta chains. Each CDR3 protein gets just one entry, which takes the most common genes and DNA from the rows behind it. TCRdb's processing, not the authors' own work, is the source of the V and J calls. The sample table records roughly 90,000 distinct CDR3 sequences; roughly 13% of these occur just once. The top ten clonotypes cover 3% to 3.5% of the sample.

The sequenced sample was whole blood. The chain is made from TRBV12-5 and TRBJ1-6; the D gene remains uncertain. The TCR sequence derives from an adult who was a healthcare worker with PCR-confirmed SARS-CoV-2 infection or an uninfected control (not recorded which). CDR3 reads: CASGSENSPLHF. Here is the DNA: TGTGCTAGTGGTTCGGAGAATTCACCCCTCCACTTT. Extended through the reference TRBV12-5 and TRBJ1-6 proteins, this CDR3 yields the full variable domain: DARVTQTPRHKVTEMGQEVTMRCQPILGHNTVFWYRQTMMQGLELLAYFRNRAPLDDSGMPKDRFSAEMPDATLATLKIQPSEPRDSAVYFCASGSENSPLHFGNGTRLTVT.